The following is a TCR beta chain sequence with its context. Its antigen is unidentified. In terms of origin and age, donors were healthy Caucasian individuals from Russia aged about 6 to 90. Researchers isolated at least 6 million PBMCs per sample. A second PCR, run for roughly 7 to 12 cycles, used a sample-barcoded 5' primer plus a J-beta primer mix. Via MiXCR, TCRdb re-called the 5' RACE reads, giving one row per CDR3 protein. Counted here are more than 1 million distinct CDR3 sequences, around 45% occurring once; the ten biggest clones make up about 19%. This specimen comes from a study of blood T cells in healthy people across ages. Study-wide points: Percentage of naive T cells showed a strong correlation with TCR beta diversity. Because sorting was not performed, PBMCs prevented conclusive naive versus antigen-experienced comparison.

Sequenced material: blood. The clonotype was recovered from a woman aged 55-70 years in good health.

The CDR3 region is CSAMRDNTYEQYF. For the CDR3, the DNA is TGCAGTGCTATGAGGGACAATACCTACGAGCAGTACTTC. V and J are TRBV20-1 and TRBJ2-7; TRBD1 is a possible D gene (6 bases). CDR1 and CDR2 (germline): DFQATT, SNEGSKA (reference sequence). V was pared by 4 bases and J by 2 bases, with 12 bases between. The CDR3 length is 13 residues.